This record concerns one TCR beta chain sequence. V was trimmed by 4 bases and J by 6 bases, leaving 14 bases between them. This CDR3 region has 14 residues. Per germline, CDR1 SGHRS and CDR2 YFSETQ. What was amplified from RNA transcripts were TCR beta CDR3 regions. The HTBI primer set was used in a first-round RT-PCR of the TCR CDR3. TCRdb used MiXCR to reprocess the multiplex PCR reads, holding one entry per CDR3 protein. The sample contains around 300,000 distinct CDR3 sequences, approximately 12% of which appear only once. These data come from a study of T cells in Graves' hyperthyroidism and ophthalmopathy.

The receptor was derived from a woman aged 25 to 39 with Graves' hyperthyroidism that later progressed to Graves' ophthalmopathy. Sequencing input: blood. The chain combines TRBV5-1 with TRBJ1-5; possible D gene TRBD1, 6 bases. CDR3 nucleotide sequence: TGCGCCAGCAGCGCCGCGGGGGGGGCTCAGCCCCAGCATTTT. Its translation: CASSAAGGAQPQHF. Full variable domain (rest looked up from reference TRBV5-1 and TRBJ1-5): KAGVTQTPRYLIKTRGQQVTLSCSPISGHRSVSWYQQTPGQGLQFLFEYFSETQRNKGNFPGRFSGRQFSNSRSEMNVSTLELGDSALYLCASSAAGGAQPQHFGDGTRLSIL.